Listed here are 6 T cell receptor beta chains from one sample, sequenced in a study of blood T cell repertoires in COVID-19. Sequenced by immunoSEQ multiplex PCR; TCRdb stores in-frame clones only, minus some. This table has about 120,000 clones, around nine tenths appearing once. The specimen was peripheral blood. These TCRs come from a woman older than 75 with acute or convalescent COVID-19.

V is TRBV5-4 and J is TRBJ2-3; 9 bases are shared with TRBD2. This CDR3 comprises 17 residues. V lost 4 bases and J lost 2; bases outside the gene matches: 11. Germline values: CDR1 SGHNT, CDR2 YYREEE (reference sequence). The chain's CDR3 is CASSTRAGGLLTDTQYF. CDR3 nucleotides: TGTGCCAGCAGCACTCGAGCGGGAGGTTTACTCACAGATACGCAGTATTTT.

The chain is built from TRBV18 and TRBJ1-1, with D unresolved. Looked up from germline, CDR1 is KGHSH and CDR2 is LQKENI. V shed 0 bases and J shed 6 bases, with 11 bases lying between them. This CDR3 region has 14 residues. DNA of the CDR3: TGTGCCAGCTCACCACCTTCCCGGCGGGCTGAAGCTTTCTTT. This sequence encodes CASSPPSRRAEAFF.

The chain links TRBV24-1 to TRBJ1-1, with D perhaps TRBD1 (5 bases). The CDR3 covers 16 residues. Germline CDR1 KGHDR, CDR2 SFDVKD. Trimming pared 2 bases from V and 5 bases from J, leaving 17 bases between. The CDR3 sequence: CATSDSGVLGRTEAFF. The CDR3 bases are TGTGCCACCAGTGATTCGGGGGTTCTAGGTCGGACTGAAGCTTTCTTT.

The rearrangement links TRBV5-1 to TRBJ2-1; D remains unclear. Trimming took 1 base from V and 8 from J, leaving 10 bases between them. This CDR3 has 13 amino acids. The germline CDR1 and CDR2 sequences are SGHRS and YFSETQ. The CDR3 DNA follows: TGCGCCAGCAGCTTGTCCCTGAACTATGAGCAGTTCTTC. Residues: CASSLSLNYEQFF. Variable domain in full (rest from reference TRBV5-1 and TRBJ2-1): KAGVTQTPRYLIKTRGQQVTLSCSPISGHRSVSWYQQTPGQGLQFLFEYFSETQRNKGNFPGRFSGRQFSNSRSEMNVSTLELGDSALYLCASSLSLNYEQFFGPGTRLTVL.

This clone was found once. This chain connects TRBV19 to TRBJ1-6; 9 bases match TRBD1. The germline V gene has CDR1 LNHDA and CDR2 SQIVND (reference sequence). The junction had 1 base not matched to a gene; V was cut back by 4 bases and J by 6 bases. The CDR3 runs to 14 residues. Here the CDR3 DNA reads TGTGCCAGTAGTACGACAGGGGGTAATTCACCCCTCCACTTT. This encodes CASSTTGGNSPLHF.

A single count supports this clone. V is TRBV9 and J is TRBJ2-7; D is unclear. CDR1 is SGDLS, CDR2 YYNGEE, per germline. V lost 4 bases and J lost 0, with 11 bases in between. CDR3 length: 14 residues. In nucleotides, the CDR3 is TGTGCCAGCAGCCCACCTGCCAGCTCCTACGAGCAGTACTTC. Residues: CASSPPASSYEQYF.